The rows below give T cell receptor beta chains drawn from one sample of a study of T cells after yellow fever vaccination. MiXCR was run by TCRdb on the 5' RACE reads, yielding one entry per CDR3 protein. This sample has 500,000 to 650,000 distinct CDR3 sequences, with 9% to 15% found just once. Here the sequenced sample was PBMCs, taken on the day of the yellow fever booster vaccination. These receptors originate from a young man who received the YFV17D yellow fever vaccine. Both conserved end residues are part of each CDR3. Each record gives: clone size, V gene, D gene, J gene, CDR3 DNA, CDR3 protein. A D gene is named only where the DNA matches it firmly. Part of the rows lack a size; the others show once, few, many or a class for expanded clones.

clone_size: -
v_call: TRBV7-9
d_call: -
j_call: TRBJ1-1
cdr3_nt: TGTGCCAGCAGCTTCAGCAGGGCGGTTGAAGCTTTCTTT
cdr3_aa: CASSFSRAVEAFF

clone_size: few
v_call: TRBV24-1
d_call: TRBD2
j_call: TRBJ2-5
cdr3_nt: TGTGCCACCAGTGATTCCCGGGGGGTACTGTACCAAGAGACCCAGTACTTC
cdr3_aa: CATSDSRGVLYQETQYF

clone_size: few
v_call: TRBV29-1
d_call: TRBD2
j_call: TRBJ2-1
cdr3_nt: TGCAGCGGCACCGGACTAGCGGGAGGTGTTAATGAGCAGTTCTTC
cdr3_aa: CSGTGLAGGVNEQFF

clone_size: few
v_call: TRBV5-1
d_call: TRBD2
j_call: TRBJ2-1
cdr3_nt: TGCGCCAGCAGCTGGGGGACTATCCGATCTGAGCAGTTCTTC
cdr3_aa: CASSWGTIRSEQFF

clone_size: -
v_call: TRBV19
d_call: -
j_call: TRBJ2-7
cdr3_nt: TGTGCCAGTAGTATAAAGGGCGGGAATTACTACGAGCAGTACTTC
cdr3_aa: CASSIKGGNYYEQYF

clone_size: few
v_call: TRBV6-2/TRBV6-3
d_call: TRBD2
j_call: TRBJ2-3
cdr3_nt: TGTGCCAGCAGTTACTGGGCAGCGCGGGAGTCCACGGCAGATACGCAGTATTTT
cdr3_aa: CASSYWAARESTADTQYF

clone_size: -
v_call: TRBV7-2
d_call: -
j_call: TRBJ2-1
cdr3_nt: TGTGCCAGCAGCTTAGGCACTCGACTTTCTTACAATGAGCAGTTCTTC
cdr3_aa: CASSLGTRLSYNEQFF

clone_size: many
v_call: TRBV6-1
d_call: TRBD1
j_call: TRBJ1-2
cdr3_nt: TGTGCCAGCAGCCGACAGGGGGACTATGGCTACACCTTC
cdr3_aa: CASSRQGDYGYTF

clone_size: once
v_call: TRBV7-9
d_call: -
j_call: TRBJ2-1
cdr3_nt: TGTGCCAGCAGCTTGCTTACGGGTGGTGAGCAGTTCTTC
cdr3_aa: CASSLLTGGEQFF

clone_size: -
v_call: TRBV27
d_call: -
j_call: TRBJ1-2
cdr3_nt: TGTGCCAGCAGTCCGATAGGAATTAACTATGGCTACACCTTC
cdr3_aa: CASSPIGINYGYTF

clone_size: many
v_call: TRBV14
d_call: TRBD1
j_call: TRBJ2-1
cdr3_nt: TGTGCCAGCAGCCCTTACTACAGGGGCTCCTACAATGAGCAGTTCTTC
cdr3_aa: CASSPYYRGSYNEQFF

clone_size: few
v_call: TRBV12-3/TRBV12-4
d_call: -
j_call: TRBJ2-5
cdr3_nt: TGTGCCAGCAGTCGGACCGGGGACACCCAGTACTTC
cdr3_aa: CASSRTGDTQYF

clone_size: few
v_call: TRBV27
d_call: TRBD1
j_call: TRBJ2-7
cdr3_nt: TGTGCCAGCAGGGTGGACAGGGGGCTCTCCTACGAGCAGTACTTC
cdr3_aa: CASRVDRGLSYEQYF

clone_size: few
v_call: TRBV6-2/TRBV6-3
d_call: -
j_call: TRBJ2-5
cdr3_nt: TGTGCCAGCAGTTACTACATGCTTCGGGAGACCCAGTACTTC
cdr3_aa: CASSYYMLRETQYF

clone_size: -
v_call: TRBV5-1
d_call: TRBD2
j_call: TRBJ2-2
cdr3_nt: TGCGCCAGCACCACCGGGAGCGGGAGCGCTATGAACACCGGGGAGCTGTTTTTT
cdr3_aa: CASTTGSGSAMNTGELFF

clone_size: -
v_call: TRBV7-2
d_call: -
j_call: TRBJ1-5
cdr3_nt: TGTGCCAGCAGCTTAGCATCTGGAAGTGGCCAGCCCCAGCATTTT
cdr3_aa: CASSLASGSGQPQHF

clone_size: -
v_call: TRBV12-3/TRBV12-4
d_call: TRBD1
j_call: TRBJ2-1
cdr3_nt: TGTGCCAGCAGACCTTACAGGGGCCACAATGAGCAGTTCTTC
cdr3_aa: CASRPYRGHNEQFF

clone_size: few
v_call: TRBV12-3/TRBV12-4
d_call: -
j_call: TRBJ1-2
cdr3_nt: TGTGCCAGCAGTTCCCATAACTATGGCTACACCTTC
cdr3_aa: CASSSHNYGYTF

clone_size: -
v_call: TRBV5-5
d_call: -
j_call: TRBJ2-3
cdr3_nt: TGTGCCAGCAGCTTGTCCGGGGACCCACTCCCGCAGTATTTT
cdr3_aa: CASSLSGDPLPQYF

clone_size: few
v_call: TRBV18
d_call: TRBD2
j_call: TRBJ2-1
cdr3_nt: TGTGCCAGCTCCCTTTCTATTTATACTAGCGGAGATTACAATGAGCAGTTCTTC
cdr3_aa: CASSLSIYTSGDYNEQFF

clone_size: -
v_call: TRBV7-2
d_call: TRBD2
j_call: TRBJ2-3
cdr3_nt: TGTGCCAGCAGCTTTGAGCCGGGACTAACAGATACGCAGTATTTT
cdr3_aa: CASSFEPGLTDTQYF

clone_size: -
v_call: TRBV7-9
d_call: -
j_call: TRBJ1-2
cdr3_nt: TGTGCCAGCAGCTTAGACGTCGATAACTATGGCTACACCTTC
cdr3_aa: CASSLDVDNYGYTF

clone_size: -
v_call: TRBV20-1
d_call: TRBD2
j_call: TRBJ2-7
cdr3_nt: TGCAGTGCTAGAGATCAGGCTAGCGGCATTCTCTACGAGCAGTACTTC
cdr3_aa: CSARDQASGILYEQYF

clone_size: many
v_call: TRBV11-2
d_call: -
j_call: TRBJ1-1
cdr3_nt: TGTGCCAGCAGCTTAAGTGTCGCATCCACTGAAGCTTTCTTT
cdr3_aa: CASSLSVASTEAFF